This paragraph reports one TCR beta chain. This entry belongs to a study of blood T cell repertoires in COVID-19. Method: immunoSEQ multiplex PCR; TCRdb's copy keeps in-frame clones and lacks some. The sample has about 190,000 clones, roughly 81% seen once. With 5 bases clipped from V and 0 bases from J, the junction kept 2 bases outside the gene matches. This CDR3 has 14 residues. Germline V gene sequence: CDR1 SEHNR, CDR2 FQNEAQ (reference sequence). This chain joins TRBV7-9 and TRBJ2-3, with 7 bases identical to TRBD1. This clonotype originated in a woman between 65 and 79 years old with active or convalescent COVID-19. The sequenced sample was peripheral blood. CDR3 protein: CASSRDSSTDTQYF. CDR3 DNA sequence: TGTGCCAGCAGCCGGGACAGCAGCACAGATACGCAGTATTTT.